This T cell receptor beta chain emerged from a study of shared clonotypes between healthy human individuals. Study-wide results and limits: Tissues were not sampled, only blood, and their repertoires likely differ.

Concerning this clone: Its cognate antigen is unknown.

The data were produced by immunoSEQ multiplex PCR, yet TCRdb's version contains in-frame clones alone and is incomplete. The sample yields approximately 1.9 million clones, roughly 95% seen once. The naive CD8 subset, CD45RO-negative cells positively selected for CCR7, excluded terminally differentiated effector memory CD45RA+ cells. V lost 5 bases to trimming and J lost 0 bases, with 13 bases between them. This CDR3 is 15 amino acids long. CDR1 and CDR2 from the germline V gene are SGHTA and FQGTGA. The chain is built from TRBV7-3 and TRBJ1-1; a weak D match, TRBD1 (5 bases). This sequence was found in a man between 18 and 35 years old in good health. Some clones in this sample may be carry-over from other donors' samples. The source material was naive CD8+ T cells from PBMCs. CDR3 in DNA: TGTGCCAGCAGCCTTCAGGGCTACATGAACACTGAAGCTTTCTTT. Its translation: CASSLQGYMNTEAFF.